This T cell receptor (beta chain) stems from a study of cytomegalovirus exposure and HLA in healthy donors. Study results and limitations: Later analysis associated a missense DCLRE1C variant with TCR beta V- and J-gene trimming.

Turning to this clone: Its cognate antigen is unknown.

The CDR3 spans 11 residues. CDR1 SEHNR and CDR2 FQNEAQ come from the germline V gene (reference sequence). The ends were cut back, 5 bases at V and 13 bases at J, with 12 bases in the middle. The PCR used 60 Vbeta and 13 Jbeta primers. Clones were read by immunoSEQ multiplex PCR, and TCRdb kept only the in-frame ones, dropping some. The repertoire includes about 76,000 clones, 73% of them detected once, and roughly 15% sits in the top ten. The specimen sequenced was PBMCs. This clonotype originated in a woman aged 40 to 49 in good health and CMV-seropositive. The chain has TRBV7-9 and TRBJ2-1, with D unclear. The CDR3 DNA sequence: TGTGCCAGCAGCCCCGACATAAAACAGTTCTTC. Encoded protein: CASSPDIKQFF.